What follows are 3 T cell receptor beta chains derived from one specimen sequenced in a study of T cells in localized non-small cell lung cancer. The assay was immunoSEQ multiplex PCR, and TCRdb's table has in-frame clones only and misses some. The table shows about 76,000 clones, with 70% to 85% occurring only once. This specimen consisted of peripheral blood, obtained before any cancer treatment. Receptors originate from a female donor older than 55 with stage I lung adenocarcinoma.

J is TRBJ1-5 and V is TRBV4-3; D remains unclear. The CDR3 length is 17 residues. Germline assignment: CDR1 LGHNA and CDR2 YSLEER. V was shortened by 0 bases and J by 3 bases, with 15 bases between the two germline ends. CDR3 nucleotides: TGCGCCAGCAGCCAAGATTGGAAGGGAACCCTCAATCAGCCCCAGCATTTT. It encodes CASSQDWKGTLNQPQHF.

This chain connects TRBV19 to TRBJ1-1; perhaps TRBD1 as D (5 bases). Trimming cost V 8 bases and J 10 bases, with 23 bases left between them. CDR1 and CDR2 (germline): LNHDA, SQIVND (reference sequence). This CDR3 is built from 14 residues. Written as DNA, the CDR3 is TGTGCCAGTGGGGACGGAACTCCTCTGAAGATAGCTTTCTTT. Translating it yields CASGDGTPLKIAFF.

This rearrangement joins TRBV19 to TRBJ2-1; 9 bases align to TRBD2. The CDR3 totals 13 residues. The V gene's germline CDR1 is LNHDA and CDR2 SQIVND (reference sequence). Trimming removed 8 bases from V and 9 bases from J; junction bases left unmatched: 8. The CDR3 region is CASSGTSLVEQFF. The CDR3 DNA reads as TGTGCCAGTTCCGGGACTAGCCTGGTTGAGCAGTTCTTC.